A single sample is the source of the 20 T cell receptor beta chains below, sequenced in a study of identical twins. TCRdb itself ran the 5' RACE reads through MiXCR, one entry per CDR3 protein. The sample includes 350,000 to 600,000 distinct CDR3 sequences, around 14% of them seen just once. This sample also belongs to another study, concerning yellow fever vaccine responses in identical twins.

The specimen was CD4+ T cells sorted from blood. All receptors come from a young woman in good health.

This clonotype was counted a few times. This chain connects TRBV20-1 to TRBJ2-1, with D perhaps matching TRBD2 (6 bases). The CDR3 contains 13 residues. The V end lost 5 bases, the J end lost 6 bases, and 14 bases lay between the germline ends. Looked up from germline, CDR1 is DFQATT and CDR2 is SNEGSKA (reference sequence). Here the CDR3 reads CSAAWTNANEQFF. CDR3 DNA sequence: TGCAGTGCTGCTTGGACTAACGCCAATGAGCAGTTCTTC.

A few counts support this clonotype. This chain joins TRBV7-2 and TRBJ2-1; TRBD1 agrees at 7 bases. The V and J ends lost 5 bases and 8 bases, in that order; junction bases with no gene match: 6. Germline V gene sequence: CDR1 SGHTA, CDR2 FQGNSA. This CDR3 has 13 amino acids. The CDR3 spells CASSRQGGDEQFF. CDR3 bases: TGTGCCAGCAGCCGACAGGGTGGAGATGAGCAGTTCTTC.

Only a few counts were recorded for this clonotype. The CDR3 region is CASSYGGGRETQYF. Here the CDR3 DNA reads TGTGCCAGCAGTTACGGTGGGGGGCGTGAGACCCAGTACTTC. This rearrangement joins TRBV6-5 to TRBJ2-5; D possibly matches TRBD1 or TRBD2 (6 bases each). Germline-derived CDR1 and CDR2 are MNHEY and SVGAGI. The CDR3 contains 14 residues. Deletions cut 2 bases from V and 5 bases from J, with 12 bases between.

In this sample, this clonotype turned up a few times. The rearrangement joins TRBV10-3 to TRBJ2-3; 7 nucleotides match TRBD2. The germline CDR1 and CDR2 sequences are ENHRY and SYGVKD. The CDR3 runs 16 residues. With 5 bases clipped from V and 0 bases from J, the junction kept 8 bases outside the gene matches. CDR3 DNA sequence: TGTGCCATCAGTTACCCCGGGACTACTAGCACAGATACGCAGTATTTT. Protein sequence: CAISYPGTTSTDTQYF.

This clonotype was counted between two and nine times. The chain recombines TRBV10-3 with TRBJ1-4; no clear D. Per the germline V gene, CDR1 is ENHRY and CDR2 is SYGVKD. The CDR3 consists of 14 residues. V lost 5 bases, J lost 8 bases, and 15 bases lay in between. CDR3 sequence: CAISRTDAGEKLFF. DNA for the CDR3: TGTGCCATCAGTAGGACGGACGCCGGCGAAAAACTGTTTTTT.

The table lists this clonotype with a few counts. The chain links TRBV10-3 to TRBJ2-7; TRBD2 agrees at 10 bases. V trimming: 0 bases; J trimming: 6 bases; junction bases outside the gene matches: 5. Germline lookup yields CDR1 ENHRY and CDR2 SYGVKD. The CDR3 is made up of 15 amino acids. CDR3 protein: CAISESGLAEGEQYF. The DNA for the CDR3 is TGTGCCATCAGTGAGTCCGGACTAGCGGAGGGCGAGCAGTACTTC.

This chain links TRBV28 with TRBJ2-4; D is ambiguous. The CDR3 is 16 residues long. Germline values: CDR1 MDHEN, CDR2 SYDVKM. Trimming shortened V by 6 bases and J by 0 bases, and 15 bases separated the two germline ends. CDR3 protein: CASSRVLTLAKNIQYF. Written as DNA, the CDR3 is TGTGCCAGCAGCCGAGTGTTGACTCTAGCCAAAAACATTCAGTACTTC.

This clonotype was detected only once. The V and J genes are TRBV10-3 and TRBJ2-3; the match to TRBD2 covers 8 bases. J lost 3 bases, V lost 3 bases, and 8 bases had no gene match. Germline loops: CDR1 ENHRY, CDR2 SYGVKD. This CDR3 is built from 16 residues. The CDR3 loop is CAISDQAGAGTDTQYF. In DNA form, the CDR3 reads TGTGCCATCAGTGACCAAGCGGGGGCGGGTACAGATACGCAGTATTTT.

The chain couples TRBV2 to TRBJ1-1; no reliable D call. V was pared by 6 bases and J by 5 bases, with 10 bases between. This CDR3 contains 12 residues. Germline CDR1 is SNHLY and CDR2 is FYNNEI. CDR3 residues: CASSISGTEAFF. The CDR3 nucleotides read TGTGCCAGCAGCATCAGTGGGACTGAAGCTTTCTTT.

This clonotype has just a few counts. This rearrangement joins TRBV9 to TRBJ2-7; D possibly matches TRBD1 or TRBD2 (6 bases each). Trimming stripped 2 bases from V and 6 bases from J, with 18 bases between. This CDR3 has 15 amino acids. Germline V CDR1 and CDR2: SGDLS, YYNGEE. The CDR3 DNA is TGTGCCAGCAGCGTGGGGGTCGGAGGGGGTTCCGAGCAGTACTTC. Translated, it gives CASSVGVGGGSEQYF.

V usage is TRBV20-1 and J usage is TRBJ2-5; the D gene is possibly TRBD2 (5 bases). Germline V gene data show CDR1 as DFQATT and CDR2 as SNEGSKA (reference sequence). Trimming shortened V by 7 bases and J by 0 bases, and 21 bases separated the two germline ends. The CDR3 runs to 16 residues. Written as DNA, the CDR3 is TGCAGTGAGTTACGCTTCGGGAATAAAGACCAAGAGACCCAGTACTTC. Amino acid sequence: CSELRFGNKDQETQYF.

The rearrangement uses TRBV5-1 and TRBJ2-5, with unresolved D. CDR3 length equals 14 residues. The germline V and J ends were trimmed by 4 bases and 5 bases, with 15 bases remaining between them. Germline V gene data show CDR1 as SGHRS and CDR2 as YFSETQ. The CDR3, as DNA: TGCGCCAGCAGCCCCGCCCCAGGTTGGGAGACCCAGTACTTC. As protein: CASSPAPGWETQYF.

This clonotype was seen a few times. J is TRBJ2-5 and V is TRBV7-2; the D gene is possibly TRBD2 (5 bases). From germline, CDR1 is SGHTA and CDR2 FQGNSA. The germline V and J ends were trimmed by 0 bases and 7 bases, with 9 bases remaining between them. This CDR3 contains 13 residues. CDR3 nucleotide sequence: TGTGCCAGCAGCTTAGCGCGTGGAGGGACCCAGTACTTC. This translates into CASSLARGGTQYF.

The chain is built from TRBV7-2 and TRBJ2-1; 8 nucleotides agree with TRBD2. Germline V CDR1 and CDR2: SGHTA, FQGNSA. Trimming at V came to 1 base and at J to 7 bases, leaving 6 bases not matched to a gene. This CDR3 has 15 residues. The CDR3 DNA reads TGTGCCAGCAGCTTAGGGCTTCCGGGGGGGAATGAGCAGTTCTTC. Its protein is CASSLGLPGGNEQFF.

This chain uses TRBV19 with TRBJ2-7; the match to TRBD1 covers 7 bases. V lost 4 bases and J lost 5; bases outside the gene matches: 8. This CDR3 comprises 14 residues. Germline V gene sequence: CDR1 LNHDA, CDR2 SQIVND (reference sequence). CDR3 in amino acids: CASSTRQGSNEQYF. CDR3 DNA: TGTGCCAGTAGTACTCGACAGGGTTCCAACGAGCAGTACTTC.

The rearrangement links TRBV7-9 to TRBJ2-3; 10 bases agree with TRBD2. The CDR3 runs 15 residues. With 5 bases clipped from V and 6 bases from J, the junction kept 8 bases outside the gene matches. CDR1 and CDR2 from the germline V gene are SEHNR and FQNEAQ (reference sequence). The CDR3 DNA is TGTGCCAGCAGCGCGCCGGGACTAGCGTCGGATACGCAGTATTTT. Its protein is CASSAPGLASDTQYF.

V gene TRBV2 combines with J gene TRBJ2-3, with D perhaps TRBD1 (7 bases). Trimming left V 7 bases short and J 5 bases short, with 37 bases between. In germline, CDR1 is SNHLY, CDR2 FYNNEI. The CDR3 spans 21 residues. This CDR3 is CASKTVGGQKAFGMGLDTQYF. CDR3 sequence (DNA): TGTGCCAGCAAAACCGTGGGGGGACAGAAGGCGTTTGGAATGGGATTAGATACGCAGTATTTT.

The rearrangement uses TRBV5-4 and TRBJ2-1, with unresolved D. The CDR3 extends over 17 amino acids. CDR1 is SGHNT and CDR2 is YYREEE in the germline V gene (reference sequence). The V end was cut by 0 bases, the J end by 0 bases, with 13 bases between. The CDR3 loop reads CASSLASGANSYNEQFF. The CDR3 region has the DNA TGTGCCAGCAGCTTGGCGTCCGGCGCCAACTCCTACAATGAGCAGTTCTTC.

The chain joins TRBV3-1 to TRBJ2-1; a possible D gene is TRBD2 (6 bases). The CDR3 sequence is 20 residues long. V was pared by 1 base and J by 0 bases, with 22 bases between. CDR1 and CDR2 from the germline V gene are LGHDT and YNNKEL (reference sequence). This chain's CDR3 is CASSQVRGTGGVNSYNEQFF. Here the CDR3 DNA reads TGTGCCAGCAGCCAAGTCCGGGGGACTGGCGGGGTTAACTCCTACAATGAGCAGTTCTTC.

J is TRBJ2-1 and V is TRBV20-1; D is perhaps TRBD1 (6 bases). The CDR3 is made up of 14 amino acids. Per the germline V gene, CDR1 is DFQATT and CDR2 is SNEGSKA (reference sequence). V was trimmed by 3 bases and J by 0 bases, leaving 9 bases between them. In DNA form, the CDR3 reads TGCAGTGCTAGCCAGGACAGCTCCTACAATGAGCAGTTCTTC. Encoded protein: CSASQDSSYNEQFF.